This T cell receptor beta chain was sequenced in a study of metastatic and nonmetastatic thyroid tumors. Through MiXCR, TCRdb re-clonotyped the PCR reads. Among fewer than 35,000 clones, roughly 30% were seen once, and the ten largest hold approximately 30%. Every patient underwent thyroid surgery untreated. At least ten counts were recorded for this clone. The CDR3 totals 14 residues. CDR1 is MNHEY, CDR2 SVGEGT, per germline. Trimming took off 8 bases at V and 8 bases at J, with 18 bases between the two ends. What was sequenced was blood. This chain connects TRBV6-2 or TRBV6-3 to TRBJ1-4; D unresolved. This TCR was recovered from a female donor with papillary thyroid cancer or a benign thyroid nodule (not recorded which). Some clones in this sample may be carry-over from other donors' samples. In nucleotides, the CDR3 is TGTGCCAGCCACAGATGGCGACAAGACGAAAAACTGTTTTTT. Protein: CASHRWRQDEKLFF.